The 16 T cell receptor beta chains given below trace back to one sample, sequenced in a study of control samples from healthy donors and cancer patients. The table came from immunoSEQ multiplex PCR; TCRdb's copy has only in-frame clones and leaves some out. The repertoire holds about 140,000 clones, with around 85% as singletons. The sequencing input was blood. The receptor source for this set is a woman in her thirties in good health.

The chain links TRBV19 to TRBJ2-2, with D perhaps TRBD2 (5 bases). The germline V gene encodes CDR1 LNHDA and CDR2 SQIVND (reference sequence). Trimming took 3 bases from V and 0 from J, leaving 8 bases between them. The CDR3 extends over 15 amino acids. CDR3 region: CASSIWGANTGELFF. The CDR3 region has the DNA TGTGCCAGTAGTATTTGGGGAGCGAACACCGGGGAGCTGTTTTTT.

The chain combines TRBV5-6 with TRBJ2-2, with 7 bases lining up with TRBD2. V was clipped by 2 bases and J by 3 bases; unmatched bases: 7. The CDR3 has 16 amino acids. The V gene's germline CDR1 is SGHDT and CDR2 YYEEEE. CDR3 loop: CASSFRGRAHTGELFF. The CDR3 region has the DNA TGTGCCAGCAGCTTTCGAGGGAGGGCCCACACCGGGGAGCTGTTTTTT.

Notes on this clone: Germline is not matched at one junction end, which may reflect a read error. The same CDR3 arises from other DNA sequences in this sample as well. The gene calls are TRBV28 and TRBJ2-7; perhaps TRBD1 as D (6 bases). Germline V gene lookup returns CDR1 MDHEN and CDR2 SYDVKM. CDR3 length: 15 amino acids. Here the CDR3 DNA reads TGTGCCAGCAGACTGAGGACAGTAGGCTCCTACGAGCAATACTTC. Translation: CASRLRTVGSYEQYF. The complete variable domain, with remaining parts taken from reference TRBV28 and TRBJ2-7, reads DVKVTQSSRYLVKRTGEKVFLECVQDMDHENMFWYRQDPGLGLRLIYFSYDVKMKEKGDIPEGYSVSREKKERFSLILESASTNQTSMYLCASRLRTVGSYEQYFGPGTRLTVT.

The gene calls are TRBV6-5 and TRBJ2-1; perhaps TRBD2 as D (5 bases). The CDR3 is 12 amino acids. Trimming stripped 11 bases from V and 3 bases from J, with 11 bases between. Germline CDR1 and CDR2: MNHEY and SVGAGI. CDR3 amino acids: CAVGVVYNEQFF. The DNA of the CDR3 is TGTGCCGTGGGAGTGGTCTACAATGAGCAGTTCTTC.

The chain links TRBV30 to TRBJ2-2; 7 bases are a match to TRBD1. CDR1 and CDR2 from the germline V gene are GTSNPN and SVGIG (reference sequence). The V segment lost 8 bases and the J segment 0 bases; nucleotides outside the gene matches: 9. The CDR3 contains 15 residues. The CDR3 sequence: CATSTGTANTGELFF. DNA for the CDR3: TGTGCCACCTCCACCGGGACAGCGAACACCGGGGAGCTGTTTTTT.

This clone was counted a few times. The chain joins TRBV5-6 to TRBJ2-7; 10 nucleotides match TRBD2. CDR1 SGHDT and CDR2 YYEEEE come from the germline V gene. The CDR3 is 14 amino acids. The junction had 3 bases not matched to a gene; V was cut back by 1 base and J by 5 bases. CDR3 bases: TGTGCCAGCAGCTTGACTAGCGGGACCCACGAGCAGTACTTC. It is translated as CASSLTSGTHEQYF.

This clone has only one observation. The CDR3 DNA reads TGTGCCAGAATCGCCAAGGCGGGAGGGCCATGGGGTGAGCAGTTCTTC. Its translation: CARIAKAGGPWGEQFF. This chain connects TRBV5-3 to TRBJ2-1, with 9 bases aligning to TRBD2. TRBV5-3 is an open reading frame, and its role is uncertain. Trimming at V came to 6 bases and at J to 9 bases, leaving 16 bases not matched to a gene. The CDR3 runs 16 residues.

V is TRBV3-1 (or the pseudogene TRBV3-2) and J is TRBJ2-4, with D hard to call. Germline V lookup: CDR1 LGHDT, CDR2 YNNKEL (reference sequence). The ends were cut back, 6 bases at V and 6 bases at J, with 12 bases in the middle. The CDR3 consists of 13 residues. The chain's CDR3 is CASRAKITNIQYF. In nucleotides, the CDR3 is TGTGCCAGCAGAGCCAAGATCACAAACATTCAGTACTTC.

This chain uses TRBV28 with TRBJ2-7; 9 nucleotides line up with TRBD2. Germline lookup yields CDR1 MDHEN and CDR2 SYDVKM. Germline trimming cut 3 bases from V and 5 bases from J; bases unmatched to any gene: 8. This CDR3 comprises 15 residues. The DNA for the CDR3 is TGTGCCAGCAGTTTCCACTACGGGACTAGCAACGAGCAGTACTTC. Encoded protein: CASSFHYGTSNEQYF.

This rearrangement joins TRBV6-1 to TRBJ1-3, with no clear D. The germline gives CDR1 MNHNS, CDR2 SASEGT. V was cut by 0 bases and J by 5 bases, with 14 bases left in between. The CDR3 length is 16 residues. The CDR3 region has the DNA TGTGCCAGCAGTGAAGCGCGGACCGGTGGGCGAAACACCATATATTTT. This translates into CASSEARTGGRNTIYF.

The chain links TRBV5-1 to TRBJ2-1; D unresolved. CDR3 length: 14 residues. Germline-derived CDR1 and CDR2 are SGHRS and YFSETQ. Trimming removed 4 bases from V and 4 bases from J, with 12 bases in between. The CDR3: CASSTNLPYNEQFF. CDR3 in DNA: TGCGCCAGCAGCACCAATCTGCCGTACAATGAGCAGTTCTTC.

V gene TRBV18 combines with J gene TRBJ2-5, with 8 positions matching TRBD2. The length of the CDR3 is 15 residues. The ends lost 2 bases at V and 2 bases at J; junction bases unmatched: 4. Germline V lookup: CDR1 KGHSH, CDR2 LQKENI. CDR3 in DNA: TGTGCCAGCTCACCATTCTCTAGCGGGCAAGAGACCCAGTACTTC. Amino acids: CASSPFSSGQETQYF.

This rearrangement joins TRBV9 to TRBJ2-7; 7 nucleotides agree with TRBD2. CDR3 length equals 15 residues. From germline, CDR1 is SGDLS and CDR2 YYNGEE. The J segment lost 2 bases and the V segment lost 0 bases, leaving 5 bases of the junction unmatched. The CDR3 loop is CASSVGGGRTYEQYF. CDR3 in DNA: TGTGCCAGCAGCGTAGGTGGCGGGAGAACCTACGAGCAGTACTTC. Drawing the rest from reference TRBV9 and TRBJ2-7, the complete variable domain is DSGVTQTPKHLITATGQRVTLRCSPRSGDLSVYWYQQSLDQGLQFLIQYYNGEERAKGNILERFSAQQFPDLHSELNLSSLELGDSALYFCASSVGGGRTYEQYFGPGTRLTVT.

This clone was seen a handful of times. The rearrangement uses TRBV11-1 and TRBJ1-1; no definite D call. Trimming pared 5 bases from V and 1 base from J, leaving 14 bases between. CDR1 is SGHAT, CDR2 FQDESV, per germline (reference sequence). The length of the CDR3 is 15 residues. CDR3 DNA sequence: TGTGCCAGCAGCACCCTACGACACACGAACACTGAAGCTTTCTTT. Translation gives CASSTLRHTNTEAFF.

The V call is TRBV29-1, the J call TRBJ1-1; 8 nucleotides agree with TRBD1. The germline CDR1 and CDR2 sequences are SQVTM and ANQGSEA. V lost 4 bases and J lost 5; bases outside the gene matches: 6. The CDR3 is 13 residues long. The CDR3 sequence: CSVVGQEGTEAFF. Here the CDR3 DNA reads TGCAGCGTTGTGGGACAGGAAGGGACTGAAGCTTTCTTT.

The V call is TRBV10-2, the J call TRBJ2-1; D unresolved. V was trimmed by 4 bases and J by 9 bases, leaving 16 bases between them. Germline V lookup: CDR1 WSHSY, CDR2 SAAADI. This CDR3 is 14 amino acids long. CDR3 bases: TGCGCCAGCAGTGCTAGGACGAACGTCGGTGAGCAGTTCTTC. Protein: CASSARTNVGEQFF.